This T cell receptor beta chain was identified during a study of regulatory T cells in long-lasting Graves disease (dated by TCRdb to about 2021). General notes on the study: Persistent Graves' disease was defined as persistently positive TSH receptor autoantibodies together with antithyroid drug treatment for over 5 years. The study was registered as a clinical trial and conducted in China. TCR sequencing covered some 13 persistent and some 20 newly diagnosed Graves' disease patients, some 33 samples in total. Persistent Graves' disease patients were compared with newly diagnosed Graves' disease patients by peripheral blood TCR sequencing and RNA sequencing. Persistent Graves' disease patients in the clinical cohort had taken antithyroid drugs for roughly 10 years on average. On the study overall, not on this receptor specifically: As a limitation, the authors acknowledged that the small sample size may reduce accuracy. Persistent Graves' disease patients showed lower TCR Shannon entropy and fewer highly expanded clones than newly diagnosed patients, suggesting clonal expansion. More public clonotypes were shared among persistent patients (roughly 2,700) than among newly diagnosed patients (under 1,000). Preferential use of TRBV28, TRBJ1-2 and TRBJ2-5 was observed in persistent disease, whereas TRBV20-1 and TRBJ2-1 were favored in newly diagnosed disease. Only the TCR beta chain was sequenced and analyzed. Only peripheral blood was studied, because thyroid tissue, the primary lesion, was inaccessible.

This clonotype was picked up a small number of times. Its antigen is unknown. Base-call qualities are not available, and no considerably larger clone is one nucleotide away. Explained via the paper, the time point label denotes: persistent/refractory GD, antithyroid drugs over 5 years with positive TRAb. For both TCR sequencing and RNA sequencing, RNA was extracted from PBMCs using TRIzol. The diagnosis of Graves' disease followed American Thyroid Association guidelines. The patients came from an endocrinology department in Xi'an, China. Each patient gave 7.5 to 10 milliliters of peripheral blood, collected in an EDTA anticoagulant tube. Ficoll Paque Plus density gradient separation was used to isolate PBMCs, and no further T cell sorting was performed. An Agilent 2100 Bioanalyzer and agarose gel were used to check RNA quality, while a NanoDrop 2000 measured RNA concentration. V was cut back by 5 bases and J by 3 bases, leaving a gap of 11 bases between them. From the germline V gene (reference sequence), CDR1 is PRHDT and CDR2 is FYEKMQ. From its cysteine to its phenylalanine, the CDR3 spans 13 amino acids. The kept DNA is CDR3 alone, 39 bases in frame from the first base.

The protocol used for the library was multiplex PCR. Sequencing took place on an Illumina HiSeq 4000. iRepertoire HTBI primers and Arm-PCR amplification of CDR3 regions were used to construct TCR beta libraries. Before sequencing, the PCR products went through gel purification. Turning to the authors' computational methods: Across samples, roughly 60 TRBV and approximately 15 TRBJ segments were identified and used for gene usage analysis of CDR3 amino acid clonotypes. COPE and FqMerger were used to merge filtered high-quality paired reads into contigs. BLAST was used to align contigs to IMGT TRBV, TRBD and TRBJ reference genes, with CDR3 defined following IMGT. Highly expanded clones were defined as clonotypes with a frequency above 0.1%. Shannon entropy served as the measure of repertoire diversity, while the Gini coefficient captured V-J evenness. A clonotype found in more than one individual was treated as public. The public reads were run again by TCRdb, first through fastp at Q25 and then through MiXCR, and only productive beta chains were kept. Rows matching on CDR3 protein sequence are summarized as one entry with the most common DNA and genes. TCRdb, rather than the study authors, made the V and J calls. The sample records about 470,000 distinct CDR3 sequences, under 25% of which are singletons. The ten largest make up about 8.3% of the sample.

The sequence links TRBV13 to TRBJ2-7, with no confidently assigned D gene. The origin of this receptor is a female donor with Graves disease. The sequencing here drew on peripheral blood mononuclear cells (PBMCs), taken when the disease was refractory, from a patient treated with antithyroid drugs. The CDR3 protein sequence reads: CASSPPSDYEQYF. DNA sequence: TGTGCCAGCAGCCCCCCCTCGGACTACGAGCAGTACTTC.